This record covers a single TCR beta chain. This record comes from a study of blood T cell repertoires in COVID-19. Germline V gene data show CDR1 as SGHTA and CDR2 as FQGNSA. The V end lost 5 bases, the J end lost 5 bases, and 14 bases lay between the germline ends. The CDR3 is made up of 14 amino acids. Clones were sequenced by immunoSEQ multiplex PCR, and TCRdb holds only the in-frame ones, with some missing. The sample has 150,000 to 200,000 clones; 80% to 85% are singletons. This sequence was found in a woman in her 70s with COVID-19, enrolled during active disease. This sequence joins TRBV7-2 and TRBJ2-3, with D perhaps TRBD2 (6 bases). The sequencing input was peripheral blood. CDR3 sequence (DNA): TGTGCCAGCAGCCACGGAGGGCGAATAGATACGCAGTATTTT. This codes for CASSHGGRIDTQYF.